Sequencing of this T cell receptor (beta chain) was carried out in a study of T cell repertoires in cytomegalovirus infection. For the study at large: Evidence of both CMV infection and a matching HLA type came from public TCR beta signatures.

TCRdb called the reads again in MiXCR, with one record for every CDR3 protein. In the table there are around 290,000 distinct CDR3 sequences, about 23% of which are singletons. The TCR was taken from a human donor in good health (CMV status not recorded). Some clones in this sample may be carry-over from other donors' samples. Sequenced material: PBMCs.

The chain's CDR3 is CASSLDPHIGTITDTQYF. CDR3 nucleotide sequence: TGTGCCAGCAGCTTAGACCCCCACATCGGGACGATCACAGATACGCAGTATTTT. The chain combines TRBV7-6 with TRBJ2-3; tentatively, D is TRBD1 or TRBD2 (5 bases each). Germline V gene lookup returns CDR1 SGHVS and CDR2 FNYEAQ. The germline V and J ends were trimmed by 1 base and 2 bases, with 19 bases remaining between them. The CDR3 has 18 amino acids.